These 11 T cell receptor beta chains came from one sample sequenced in a study of OX40 agonist ivuxolimab in advanced cancers. The method was immunoSEQ multiplex PCR; TCRdb's version includes in-frame clones alone and lacks a portion of them. The sample records 57,000 or so clones, around 85% being singletons. Sequenced here: CD4+ or CD8+ T cells sorted from blood, sampled in a trial of the OX40 agonist ivuxolimab. The receptors originated from an adult with an advanced solid tumor such as melanoma, head and neck, liver or kidney cancer.

The rearrangement uses TRBV30 and TRBJ2-6; TRBD2 matches at 9 bases. Germline V lookup: CDR1 GTSNPN, CDR2 SVGIG (reference sequence). V shed 1 base, J shed 2 bases, and the junction held 6 bases outside the gene matches. This CDR3 comprises 17 residues. CDR3 DNA: TGTGCCTGGAGTGACTTTAGCGGGAGACCTGGGGCCAACGTCCTGACTTTC. Encoded protein: CAWSDFSGRPGANVLTF.

The CDR3 DNA is TGTGCCAGTAGTATGGTTCTGACCTCCTACGAGCAGTACTTC. Protein: CASSMVLTSYEQYF. V and J are TRBV19 and TRBJ2-7; D is ambiguous. This CDR3 has 14 residues. From germline, CDR1 is LNHDA and CDR2 SQIVND (reference sequence). Trimming removed 3 bases at V and 0 bases at J, with 9 bases between.

This sequence joins TRBV19 and TRBJ2-3; 7 nucleotides align to TRBD2. The CDR3 totals 14 residues. Germline values: CDR1 LNHDA, CDR2 SQIVND (reference sequence). J was trimmed by 1 base and V by 9 bases; bases with no gene match: 7. The CDR3 coding sequence is TGTGCCAGATCCGGGGGGTCATGCACAGATACGCAGTATTTT. It specifies CARSGGSCTDTQYF.

This chain links TRBV27 with TRBJ1-2, with unresolved D. Trimming removed 5 bases from V and 0 bases from J, with 7 bases in between. Germline CDR1 and CDR2: MNHEY and SMNVEV (reference sequence). CDR3 length: 13 residues. The CDR3 nucleotides read TGTGCCAGCAGTAGACAAGCTAACTATGGCTACACCTTC. Protein: CASSRQANYGYTF.

The chain combines TRBV18 with TRBJ2-1; 10 nucleotides agree with TRBD2. With 6 bases clipped from V and 9 bases from J, the junction kept 8 bases outside the gene matches. The germline gives CDR1 KGHSH, CDR2 LQKENI. CDR3 length: 14 residues. In nucleotides, the CDR3 is TGTGCCAGCTCTCCTCTAGCGGGGGATAGTGAGCAGTTCTTC. Its protein product is CASSPLAGDSEQFF.

This clone is a singleton in its sample. The V and J genes are TRBV19 and TRBJ2-3, with D unresolved. Trimming removed 5 bases at V and 0 bases at J, with 3 bases between. CDR1 LNHDA and CDR2 SQIVND come from the germline V gene (reference sequence). The CDR3 totals 12 residues. The CDR3 DNA is TGTGCCAGTAGTCTAAGCACAGATACGCAGTATTTT. Encoded protein: CASSLSTDTQYF. The full variable domain, in which reference TRBV19 and TRBJ2-3 provide the parts outside the CDR3, is DGGITQSPKYLFRKEGQNVTLSCEQNLNHDAMYWYRQDPGQGLRLIYYSQIVNDFQKGDIAEGYSVSREKKESFPLTVTSAQKNPTAFYLCASSLSTDTQYFGPGTRLTVL.

This clone was recorded only once. V is TRBV7-2 and J is TRBJ1-2; TRBD1 matches 8 bases. The germline V gene encodes CDR1 SGHTA and CDR2 FQGNSA. V trimming: 3 bases; J trimming: 2 bases; junction bases outside the gene matches: 8. The CDR3 contains 16 residues. The CDR3 region has the DNA TGTGCCAGCAGCTTGGCAGGGGGCGCCTTCAACTATGGCTACACCTTC. This encodes CASSLAGGAFNYGYTF.

This chain links TRBV5-4 with TRBJ1-4; D is undetermined. In germline, CDR1 is SGHNT, CDR2 YYREEE (reference sequence). CDR3 length: 13 amino acids. Trimming took off 9 bases at V and 0 bases at J, with 9 bases between the two ends. As DNA, the CDR3 is TGTGCCATGGGTACAGCAACTAATGAAAAACTGTTTTTT. This encodes CAMGTATNEKLFF.

The V and J genes are TRBV18 and TRBJ1-6; D unclear. CDR1 is KGHSH and CDR2 is LQKENI in the germline V gene. The CDR3 contains 14 residues. The germline V and J ends were trimmed by 2 bases and 5 bases, with 7 bases remaining between them. Here the CDR3 DNA reads TGTGCCAGCTCACCAGGGCAGGATAATTCACCCCTCCACTTT. Translated: CASSPGQDNSPLHF.

V gene TRBV7-2 combines with J gene TRBJ2-2; D gene ambiguous. Germline CDR1 SGHTA, CDR2 FQGNSA. This CDR3 spans 14 amino acids. V shed 4 bases and J shed 6 bases, with 12 bases lying between them. The CDR3 sequence: CASSYRPGPGELFF. DNA for the CDR3: TGTGCCAGCAGCTACAGACCGGGCCCCGGGGAGCTGTTTTTT. Combining the CDR3 with reference TRBV7-2 and TRBJ2-2 gives the whole variable domain GAGVSQSPSNKVTEKGKDVELRCDPISGHTALYWYRQSLGQGLEFLIYFQGNSAPDKSGLPSDRFSAERTGGSVSTLTIQRTQQEDSAVYLCASSYRPGPGELFFGEGSRLTVL.

The rearrangement links TRBV28 to TRBJ1-2, with 7 bases matching TRBD1. The V gene's germline CDR1 is MDHEN and CDR2 SYDVKM. This CDR3 comprises 15 residues. V dropped 7 bases and J dropped 4; count of bases not matched to a gene: 12. Written as DNA, the CDR3 is TGTGCCAGCACCAGGGGGGGGGACCCCGGCTATGGCTACACCTTC. This codes for CASTRGGDPGYGYTF.